This T cell receptor (beta chain) was obtained from a study of identifying expanded T cells in peripheral blood. Study results and limitations: Approximately two-week clone count variance significantly increased as total template count grew.

CDR1 and CDR2 from the germline V gene are KGHSH and LQKENI. This CDR3 comprises 13 residues. Trimming stripped 4 bases from V and 3 bases from J, with 9 bases between. Healthy donors had no documented immune events, such as infections, while sampled. About this clone: Its antigen is not known.

Profiled with immunoSEQ multiplex PCR; TCRdb holds only in-frame clones, not every one. Of 50,000 to 65,000 clones in the sample, over 75% were seen once. Sequencing was performed on blood. This TCR derives from a person aged 18 to 75 in good health. The chain couples TRBV18 to TRBJ1-2; no definite D call. CDR3 bases: TGTGCCAGCTCACGGGAGAATTACTATGGCTACACCTTC. Translating it yields CASSRENYYGYTF.